This TCR beta chain comes out of a study of blood T cell repertoires in COVID-19. Study-level information: From the United States, Italy and Spain came samples of acute and convalescent COVID-19. Sources were T cells, B-cell-depleted T cells, or PBMCs; the material itself was cDNA or gDNA.

Authors' processing steps: Quantification of nucleated cells was approximated via reference gene primer amplification. Generated by immunoSEQ multiplex PCR, the TCRdb table keeps only in-frame clones and is missing some. That table gives V, J and clone size, and the DNA gave D and trimming. The table has 200,000 to 250,000 clones, roughly 85% seen once. Looked up from germline, CDR1 is KGHDR and CDR2 is SFDVKD. The CDR3 loop spans 15 amino acids. V was pared by 4 bases and J by 7 bases, with 16 bases between. Material: peripheral blood. V gene TRBV24-1 combines with J gene TRBJ2-1; possible D gene TRBD1, 6 bases. The sequence was obtained from a man aged 35 to 55 with acute or convalescent COVID-19. CDR3 protein: CATSDPRTVANEQFF. The CDR3, as DNA: TGTGCCACCAGTGACCCTCGGACAGTCGCTAATGAGCAGTTCTTC.